The 29 T cell receptor beta chains listed next were all sequenced from one sample in a study of blood T cell repertoires in COVID-19 (dated by TCRdb to 2018 to 2021). Libraries were prepared through the immunoSEQ multiplex PCR assay. In its TCRdb copy, this immuneACCESS table keeps in-frame sequences only and misses some clones. Where compared with another copy, unresolved V genes explain less than half of these, and the others have no known cause. This sample gives over 200,000 clones in total; 88% of them show up just once. Roughly 3.9% of the sample is held by the ten biggest clonotypes. Material: peripheral blood. Receptor source: a man in his 60s who had recovered from COVID-19.

This clone was recorded once. The V gene is TRBV3-1 (or the pseudogene TRBV3-2), the J gene TRBJ1-2; 9 bases agree with TRBD1. J was trimmed by 2 bases and V by 4 bases; bases with no gene match: 8. The germline V gene has CDR1 LGHDT and CDR2 YNNKEL (reference sequence). This CDR3 comprises 16 residues. CDR3 bases: TGTGCCAGCAGCCCAGAGGACAGGGGCCGCAACTATGGCTACACCTTC. Amino acids: CASSPEDRGRNYGYTF.

V is TRBV13 and J is TRBJ1-3; weak D call: TRBD1 (5 bases). V gave up 10 bases and J gave up 7 bases, with 17 bases separating them. The CDR3 totals 13 residues. Looked up from germline, CDR1 is PRHDT and CDR2 is FYEKMQ (reference sequence). CDR3 nucleotide sequence: TGTGCCACCACCATTGGGGAGGGGAACACCATATATTTT. This codes for CATTIGEGNTIYF.

CDR3 bases: TGTGCCAGCAGGAAGGGACAGGGGGATTGGGGAGAGACCCAGTACTTC. It yields the protein CASRKGQGDWGETQYF. J is TRBJ2-5 and V is TRBV27; 11 bases match TRBD1. Germline V CDR1 and CDR2: MNHEY, SMNVEV (reference sequence). Unmatched junction bases numbered 10, after V lost 6 bases and J lost 4 bases. The length of the CDR3 is 16 residues.

The chain is built from TRBV7-3 and TRBJ2-7; 9 nucleotides agree with TRBD1. The CDR3 is 13 residues long. Germline loops: CDR1 SGHTA, CDR2 FQGTGA. J gave up 5 bases and V 8 bases, and 7 bases lay outside the gene matches. The CDR3 DNA reads as TGTGCCAGCGGTCCGGGACAGGGCAACGAGCAGTACTTC. It yields the protein CASGPGQGNEQYF.

In this sample, this clone turned up once. The CDR3 sequence: CASRSTGGSYGYTF. CDR3 nucleotides: TGTGCCAGTAGGTCGACAGGGGGCAGCTATGGCTACACCTTC. This chain uses TRBV19 with TRBJ1-2; 10 positions agree with TRBD1. The V segment lost 6 bases and the J segment 4 bases; nucleotides outside the gene matches: 5. Germline CDR1 LNHDA, CDR2 SQIVND (reference sequence). The CDR3 loop spans 14 amino acids.

J is TRBJ1-4 and V is TRBV9; D is undetermined. Germline V CDR1 and CDR2: SGDLS, YYNGEE. V lost 2 bases and J 0 bases, leaving 8 bases between the germline ends. The CDR3 spans 15 residues. The CDR3 region has the DNA TGTGCCAGCAGCGTGTCAGATGCAACTAATGAAAAACTGTTTTTT. Translating it yields CASSVSDATNEKLFF.

CDR3 nucleotides: TGTGCCAGCAGCGCCGACTGGGGCTACACCTTC. Protein sequence: CASSADWGYTF. The V and J genes are TRBV9 and TRBJ1-2; D gene uncertain. This CDR3 spans 11 amino acids. V was pared by 3 bases and J by 8 bases, with 8 bases between. CDR1 is SGDLS, CDR2 YYNGEE, per germline. The full variable domain, completed using reference TRBV9 and TRBJ1-2, is DSGVTQTPKHLITATGQRVTLRCSPRSGDLSVYWYQQSLDQGLQFLIQYYNGEERAKGNILERFSAQQFPDLHSELNLSSLELGDSALYFCASSADWGYTFGSGTRLTVV.

V gene TRBV19 combines with J gene TRBJ2-1, with a possible D match to TRBD1 (6 bases). The germline gives CDR1 LNHDA, CDR2 SQIVND (reference sequence). Trimming cost V 5 bases and J 2 bases, with 13 bases left between them. This CDR3 contains 15 residues. CDR3 loop: CASSPRQDAYNEQFF. The CDR3 DNA reads TGTGCCAGTAGTCCACGACAGGATGCCTACAATGAGCAGTTCTTC.

J is TRBJ2-2 and V is TRBV3-1 (or the pseudogene TRBV3-2), with D possibly TRBD2 on 5 matching bases. The V and J ends lost 0 bases and 7 bases respectively, with 12 bases between them. Germline V lookup: CDR1 LGHDT, CDR2 YNNKEL (reference sequence). This CDR3 is built from 15 residues. The CDR3, as DNA: TGTGCCAGCAGCCAAGAGCTCAGCGGCCTCGGGGAGCTGTTTTTT. Translation gives CASSQELSGLGELFF.

In its sample, this clone was seen once. This rearrangement joins TRBV29-1 to TRBJ1-2, with D perhaps TRBD1 (6 bases). The CDR3 has 11 amino acids. V dropped 5 bases and J dropped 7 bases, with 11 bases sitting between them. The V gene's germline CDR1 is SQVTM and CDR2 ANQGSEA. The CDR3 sequence: CSVRGGGGYTF. As DNA, the CDR3 is TGCAGCGTTCGGGGGGGCGGTGGCTACACCTTC.

This rearrangement joins TRBV11-2 to TRBJ1-4; 7 bases agree with TRBD1. The CDR3 loop spans 15 amino acids. Germline values: CDR1 SGHAT, CDR2 FQNNGV. With 7 bases clipped from V and 4 bases from J, the junction kept 9 bases outside the gene matches. For the CDR3, the DNA is TGTGCCAGCACCGCTCGGACAGGAAATAATGAAAAACTGTTTTTT. Amino acid sequence: CASTARTGNNEKLFF.

The rearrangement links TRBV20-1 to TRBJ2-7, with 8 bases aligning to TRBD1. J lost 3 bases, V lost 8 bases, and 3 bases had no gene match. Germline V lookup: CDR1 DFQATT, CDR2 SNEGSKA (reference sequence). This CDR3 contains 11 residues. The CDR3 DNA sequence: TGCAGTACAACAGGGGGCTACGAGCAGTACTTC. Translated: CSTTGGYEQYF.

The rearrangement links TRBV11-2 to TRBJ2-4; 7 positions agree with TRBD1. Germline V CDR1 and CDR2: SGHAT, FQNNGV. V dropped 4 bases and J dropped 5; count of bases not matched to a gene: 11. The CDR3 covers 16 residues. The CDR3 sequence: CASSSAGTASQNIQYF. DNA of the CDR3: TGTGCCAGCAGCTCTGCCGGGACAGCTAGTCAAAACATTCAGTACTTC.

This clone came up once. The genes are TRBV14 and TRBJ2-5; TRBD2 aligns across 8 bases. V lost 0 bases and J lost 5; bases outside the gene matches: 11. This CDR3 has 17 residues. Per germline, CDR1 SGHDN and CDR2 FVKESK. DNA of the CDR3: TGTGCCAGCAGCCAAGATCTCCACGGGGGGGCCGGGGAGACCCAGTACTTC. It yields the protein CASSQDLHGGAGETQYF.

The rearrangement uses TRBV5-1 and TRBJ1-4, with D possibly being TRBD1 (6 bases). The germline V gene has CDR1 SGHRS and CDR2 YFSETQ. V was pared by 4 bases and J by 4 bases, with 11 bases between. The CDR3 is 14 residues long. Here the CDR3 reads CASSVGHHNEKLFF. CDR3 bases: TGCGCCAGCAGCGTGGGACACCATAATGAAAAACTGTTTTTT.

The V call is TRBV7-3, the J call TRBJ2-1; 7 nucleotides agree with TRBD2. The J segment lost 5 bases and the V segment lost 4 bases, leaving 14 bases of the junction unmatched. The CDR3 has 17 residues. The germline V gene encodes CDR1 SGHTA and CDR2 FQGTGA. The CDR3 sequence is CASSSVPLGGLDNEQFF. As DNA, the CDR3 is TGTGCCAGCAGCTCAGTCCCCCTGGGGGGGTTAGACAATGAGCAGTTCTTC. Supplemented by reference TRBV7-3 and TRBJ2-1, the full variable domain reads GAGVSQTPSNKVTEKGKYVELRCDPISGHTALYWYRQSLGQGPEFLIYFQGTGAADDSGLPNDRFFAVRPEGSVSTLKIQRTERGDSAVYLCASSSVPLGGLDNEQFFGPGTRLTVL.

The chain has TRBV4-2 and TRBJ2-3, with D maybe TRBD2 (7 bases). The V end lost 1 base, the J end lost 3 bases, and 14 bases lay between the germline ends. Germline V gene data show CDR1 as LGHNA and CDR2 as YNFKEQ. The CDR3 has 16 residues. The CDR3 nucleotides read TGTGCCAGCAGCCAAGGACCGGGGGGCCGTACAGATACGCAGTATTTT. Its protein product is CASSQGPGGRTDTQYF.

Regarding this clone: The germline gene is not matched at one end of the junction; a read error may be the cause. This rearrangement joins TRBV7-7 to TRBJ2-7; D remains ambiguous. The CDR3 runs 14 residues. Germline V gene lookup returns CDR1 SSHAT and CDR2 FNYEAQ (reference sequence). The CDR3 loop is CASSLGQSNYEQYF. As DNA, the CDR3 is TGTGCTAGCAGCTTAGGCCAATCTAATTACGAGCAGTACTTC.

The rearrangement links TRBV19 to TRBJ1-1; D is unresolved. Trimming cost V 3 bases and J 11 bases, with 10 bases left between them. This CDR3 is built from 11 residues. Germline CDR1 LNHDA, CDR2 SQIVND (reference sequence). The CDR3 here is CASSISGLAFF. DNA of the CDR3: TGTGCCAGTAGTATTTCCGGGTTGGCTTTCTTT.

The chain uses TRBV7-8 and TRBJ2-3; TRBD1 aligns across 8 bases. CDR1 and CDR2 (germline): SGHVS, FQNEAQ. The ends lost 5 bases at V and 1 base at J; junction bases unmatched: 8. The CDR3 covers 16 residues. The CDR3 nucleotides are TGTGCCAGCAGCCCCCGATTGACAGGGGGCACAGATACGCAGTATTTT. Amino acid sequence: CASSPRLTGGTDTQYF.

This clone was detected only once. This chain links TRBV7-9 with TRBJ1-2; maybe TRBD1 (5 bases). Germline CDR1 SEHNR, CDR2 FQNEAQ (reference sequence). V dropped 1 base and J dropped 4 bases, with 13 bases sitting between them. The CDR3 covers 15 residues. The CDR3 is CASSLEGIILYGYTF. In nucleotides, the CDR3 is TGTGCCAGCAGCTTAGAGGGGATTATACTCTATGGCTACACCTTC. Using reference TRBV7-9 and TRBJ1-2 for the parts outside the CDR3, the full variable domain is DTGVSQNPRHKITKRGQNVTFRCDPISEHNRLYWYRQTLGQGPEFLTYFQNEAQLEKSRLLSDRFSAERPKGSFSTLEIQRTEQGDSAMYLCASSLEGIILYGYTFGSGTRLTVV.

This sequence joins TRBV30 and TRBJ2-7; tentatively, D is TRBD2 (7 bases). This CDR3 contains 16 residues. Trimming took off 0 bases at V and 1 base at J, with 16 bases between the two ends. The germline CDR1 and CDR2 sequences are GTSNPN and SVGIG (reference sequence). The CDR3 DNA follows: TGTGCCTGGAGTGTAATTGCCGGGGGGCGTTCCTACGAGCAGTACTTC. It is translated as CAWSVIAGGRSYEQYF.

This chain joins TRBV11-3 and TRBJ2-4, with 11 bases fitting TRBD1. V shed 5 bases and J 6 bases; nucleotides not matched to a gene: 3. This CDR3 is built from 14 residues. Germline values: CDR1 SGHNT, CDR2 YENEEA. CDR3 sequence (DNA): TGTGCCAGCAGCGCGGGACAGGGGGGAAACATTCAGTACTTC. Translation: CASSAGQGGNIQYF.

V is TRBV13 and J is TRBJ2-7; 7 nucleotides agree with TRBD1. The CDR3 has 15 amino acids. Germline-derived CDR1 and CDR2 are PRHDT and FYEKMQ (reference sequence). V lost 5 bases, J lost 3 bases, and 10 bases stayed unmatched. The DNA of the CDR3 is TGTGCCAGCAGCAACGAAACAGGGGTCGGCTACGAGCAGTACTTC. Its translation is CASSNETGVGYEQYF.

J is TRBJ2-5 and V is TRBV19, with TRBD1 as a possible D gene (5 bases). The CDR3 totals 15 residues. The germline V and J ends were trimmed by 4 bases and 5 bases, with 17 bases remaining between them. Germline V lookup: CDR1 LNHDA, CDR2 SQIVND (reference sequence). Here the CDR3 DNA reads TGTGCCAGTAGTAACAACCCCGATCCAGGGGAGACCCAGTACTTC. The encoded protein is CASSNNPDPGETQYF.

This clone was found once. The rearrangement joins TRBV12-5 to TRBJ1-1; D uncertain. The CDR3 sequence is 12 residues long. The V end lost 2 bases, the J end lost 7 bases, and 8 bases lay between the germline ends. The germline CDR1 and CDR2 sequences are LGHNT and FRNRAP. This CDR3 reads CASGLKRVEAFF. CDR3 in DNA: TGTGCTAGTGGTTTGAAACGCGTTGAAGCTTTCTTT.

This clone turned up a few times. CDR3 nucleotide sequence: TGTGCCAGCAGCTCCGGGACAGGTCGGTACGAGCAGTACTTC. Amino acid sequence: CASSSGTGRYEQYF. The chain links TRBV13 to TRBJ2-7; 8 bases agree with TRBD1. CDR1 and CDR2 (germline): PRHDT, FYEKMQ (reference sequence). Germline trimming cut 4 bases from V and 4 bases from J; bases unmatched to any gene: 6. The CDR3 runs to 14 residues.

V gene TRBV19 combines with J gene TRBJ1-5, with D tentatively TRBD1 (5 bases). In germline, CDR1 is LNHDA, CDR2 SQIVND (reference sequence). This CDR3 is built from 15 residues. Trimming cost V 7 bases and J 2 bases, with 15 bases left between them. CDR3 DNA sequence: TGTGCCAGTAACGGCAGGGAAACGGGCAATCAGCCCCAGCATTTT. This sequence encodes CASNGRETGNQPQHF.

The V gene is TRBV11-1, the J gene TRBJ2-7, with 8 bases matching TRBD1. The germline V gene has CDR1 SGHAT and CDR2 FQDESV (reference sequence). CDR3 length: 15 amino acids. V was clipped by 3 bases and J by 6 bases; unmatched bases: 10. CDR3: CASSFKTGALLEQYF. CDR3 bases: TGTGCCAGCAGCTTTAAGACAGGGGCCCTCCTCGAGCAGTACTTC.